This TCR beta chain was retrieved from a study of cytomegalovirus exposure and HLA in healthy donors. Whole-study results and caveats: In a later analysis, TCR beta V- and J-gene trimming was associated with a missense DCLRE1C variant. The study flagged roughly 150 TCR beta chains as cytomegalovirus-associated.

This CDR3 comprises 13 residues. Germline V gene data show CDR1 as SNHLY and CDR2 as FYNNEI. V shed 6 bases and J shed 7 bases, with 15 bases lying between them. In the PCR, 60 Vbeta and 13 Jbeta primers were used. As originally analysed: About 10 million of tens of millions of unique TCR beta chains were shared, per a later count. TCRdb's copy holds only in-frame clones and misses some; the assay was immunoSEQ multiplex PCR. Clonal size and the V and J genes are those of that table, whereas D and trimming came from the DNA. The specimen's table records 200,000 to 250,000 clones. On this clone itself: Its cognate antigen is unknown.

The sample comprised PBMCs. The sequence came from a girl aged 2 to 10 in good health and CMV-seropositive. The rearrangement links TRBV2 to TRBJ1-2; D call uncertain. The CDR3 here is CASRKGKEAGYTF. The CDR3, as DNA: TGTGCCAGCAGAAAGGGAAAGGAGGCTGGCTACACCTTC. The variable domain in full, completed from reference TRBV2 and TRBJ1-2, reads EPEVTQTPSHQVTQMGQEVILRCVPISNHLYFYWYRQILGQKVEFLVSFYNNEISEKSEIFDDQFSVERPDGSNFTLKIRSTKLEDSAMYFCASRKGKEAGYTFGSGTRLTVV.